This T cell receptor beta chain was captured by sequencing in a study of human T cells and chemical hapten exposure. Study at large: The study traced per-sample TCR yield variation mainly to small differences in pooled library volumes.

The study's findings and limits: The study found that DPC sensitization did not change TCRs above 1 in 1000 frequency.

The CDR3 is 13 amino acids. V gave up 8 bases and J gave up 7 bases, with 15 bases separating them. The table lists this clonotype with many counts. Its antigen is as yet unknown. Time point of the sample: healthy volunteer bleed at 6 weeks. Whole blood that had not been fractionated was the source of extracted total RNA. TCRdb analysed the RACE reads with MiXCR anew, one entry per CDR3 protein. This table has more than 35,000 distinct CDR3 sequences, about 3.7% appearing once. The chain joins TRBV12-3 or TRBV12-4 to TRBJ1-5; tentatively, D is TRBD1 (6 bases). The sample consisted of whole blood. This sequence originates from a human donor in good health. Some clones in this sample may be carry-over from other donors' samples. The CDR3 nucleotides are TGTGCCAGCGGCGTACAGGGTCGACAGCCCCAGCATTTT. Translation: CASGVQGRQPQHF.